A selection of T cell receptor beta chains follows, all from one sample in a study of cytomegalovirus exposure and HLA in healthy donors. Sequenced by immunoSEQ multiplex PCR; TCRdb stores in-frame clones only, minus some. The top ten clones hold roughly 1.5% of a sample with 35,000 to 50,000 clones, approximately 80% of them seen once. Sequencing was done on a sample of PBMCs. The source of these receptors is a man aged 25 to 45 in good health and CMV-seronegative. The conserved cysteine and the conserved F or W are not part of the CDR3 here.

v_call	j_call	cdr3_aa
TRBV18	TRBJ2-7	ASSLEIGQGGNEQY
TRBV29-1	TRBJ1-2	SVEGGGGGYT
TRBV5-1	TRBJ2-3	ASSLATVTDTQY
TRBV4-1	TRBJ1-5	ASSQDLGRVGQPQH
TRBV18	TRBJ2-7	ASFTGTGRISYEQY
TRBV7-2	TRBJ2-5	ASSRTRGWETQY
TRBV5-4	TRBJ2-3	ASSSIGEDTQY
TRBV7-3	TRBJ2-1	ASSLNMVAGGEQF
TRBV5-5	TRBJ2-7	ASSRGRLAGEFEQY
TRBV28	TRBJ1-1	ASSSLQGMNTEAF
TRBV5-4	TRBJ2-7	ASSSGYSGEQY
TRBV30	TRBJ2-5	AWSVLLEGAQETQY
TRBV5-1	TRBJ2-5	ASSLGLAGSETQY
TRBV29-1	TRBJ1-3	SVESAGNTIY
TRBV19	TRBJ2-1	ASRKGQGRSYNEQF
TRBV27	TRBJ2-1	ASRTGYNEQF
TRBV29-1	TRBJ2-2	SVVTPSGENTGELF
TRBV7-6	TRBJ2-2	ASSSTGGITGELF
TRBV5-4	TRBJ1-2	ASSPDRVPYGYT
TRBV6-1	TRBJ2-2	ASSARLAGDTGELF
TRBV7-2	TRBJ2-1	ASSWAGGGLVNEQF
TRBV10-3	TRBJ2-7	AISESTSRSSYEQY